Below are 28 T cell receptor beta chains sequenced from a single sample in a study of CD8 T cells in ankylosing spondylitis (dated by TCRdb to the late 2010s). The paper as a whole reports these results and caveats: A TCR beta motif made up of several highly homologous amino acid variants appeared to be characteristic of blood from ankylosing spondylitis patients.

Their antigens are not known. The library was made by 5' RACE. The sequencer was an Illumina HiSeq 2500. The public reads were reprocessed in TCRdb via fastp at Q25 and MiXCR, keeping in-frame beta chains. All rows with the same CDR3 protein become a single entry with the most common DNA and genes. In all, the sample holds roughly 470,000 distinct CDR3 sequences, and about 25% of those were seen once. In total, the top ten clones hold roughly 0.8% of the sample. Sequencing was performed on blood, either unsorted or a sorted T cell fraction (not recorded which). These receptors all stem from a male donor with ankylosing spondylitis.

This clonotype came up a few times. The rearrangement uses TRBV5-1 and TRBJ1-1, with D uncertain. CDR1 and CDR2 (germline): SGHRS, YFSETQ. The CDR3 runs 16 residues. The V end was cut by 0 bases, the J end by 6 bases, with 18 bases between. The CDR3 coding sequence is TGCGCCAGCAGCTTGGCCTTACTAGACGCTAACGCTGAAGCTTTCTTT. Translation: CASSLALLDANAEAFF.

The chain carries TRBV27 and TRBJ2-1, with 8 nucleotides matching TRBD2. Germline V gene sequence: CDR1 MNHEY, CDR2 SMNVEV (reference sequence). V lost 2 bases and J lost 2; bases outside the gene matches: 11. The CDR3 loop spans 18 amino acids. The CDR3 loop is CASSLLGQRETAYNEQFF. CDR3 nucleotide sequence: TGTGCCAGCAGTTTACTGGGCCAGCGGGAGACGGCCTACAATGAGCAGTTCTTC.

The CDR3 protein is CSARDLTGPRVYNEQFF. CDR3 nucleotides: TGCAGTGCTAGAGACTTGACGGGACCCAGGGTTTACAATGAGCAGTTCTTC. This chain joins TRBV20-1 and TRBJ2-1; D assignment may be TRBD1 or TRBD2 (5 bases each). Germline lookup yields CDR1 DFQATT and CDR2 SNEGSKA (reference sequence). The CDR3 sequence is 17 residues long. V was pared by 0 bases and J by 4 bases, with 19 bases between.

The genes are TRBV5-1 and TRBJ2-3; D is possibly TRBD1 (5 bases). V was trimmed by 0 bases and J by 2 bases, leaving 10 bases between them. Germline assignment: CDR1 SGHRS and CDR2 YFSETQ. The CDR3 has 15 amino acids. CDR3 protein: CASSLVARVTDTQYF. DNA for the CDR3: TGCGCCAGCAGCTTGGTCGCCAGGGTCACAGATACGCAGTATTTT. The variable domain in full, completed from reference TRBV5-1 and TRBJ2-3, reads KAGVTQTPRYLIKTRGQQVTLSCSPISGHRSVSWYQQTPGQGLQFLFEYFSETQRNKGNFPGRFSGRQFSNSRSEMNVSTLELGDSALYLCASSLVARVTDTQYFGPGTRLTVL.

CDR3 loop: CASKQSEEPQHF. The CDR3 DNA reads as TGTGCCAGCAAGCAGTCTGAAGAGCCCCAGCATTTT. The chain combines TRBV6-1 with TRBJ1-5; D uncertain. This CDR3 region has 12 residues. Germline loops: CDR1 MNHNS, CDR2 SASEGT. Trimming took off 7 bases at V and 8 bases at J, with 12 bases between the two ends.

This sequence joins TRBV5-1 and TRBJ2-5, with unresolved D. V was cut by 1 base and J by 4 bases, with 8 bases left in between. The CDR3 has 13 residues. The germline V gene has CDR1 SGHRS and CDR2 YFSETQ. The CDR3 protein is CASSLYSRETQYF. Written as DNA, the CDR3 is TGCGCCAGCAGCTTGTATTCGAGAGAGACCCAGTACTTC.

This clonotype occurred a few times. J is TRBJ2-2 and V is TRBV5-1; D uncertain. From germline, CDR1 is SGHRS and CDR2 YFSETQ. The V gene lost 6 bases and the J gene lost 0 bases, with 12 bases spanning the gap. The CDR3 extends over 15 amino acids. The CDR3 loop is CASTPAATNTGELFF. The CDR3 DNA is TGCGCCAGCACCCCGGCGGCCACGAACACCGGGGAGCTGTTTTTT.

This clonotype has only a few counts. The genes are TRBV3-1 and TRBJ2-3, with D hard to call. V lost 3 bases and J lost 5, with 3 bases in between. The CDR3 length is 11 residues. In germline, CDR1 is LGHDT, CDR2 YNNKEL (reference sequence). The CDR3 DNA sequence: TGTGCCAGCAGCCATGGAGATACGCAGTATTTT. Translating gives CASSHGDTQYF.

For the CDR3, the DNA is TGTGCCAGCAGTTTTGATTCAGGACAGGGGGCATCCTACGAGCAGTACTTC. Encoded protein: CASSFDSGQGASYEQYF. The V call is TRBV12-3 or TRBV12-4, the J call TRBJ2-7; 11 nucleotides line up with TRBD1. The CDR3 totals 17 residues. J gave up 1 base and V 3 bases, and 8 bases lay outside the gene matches.

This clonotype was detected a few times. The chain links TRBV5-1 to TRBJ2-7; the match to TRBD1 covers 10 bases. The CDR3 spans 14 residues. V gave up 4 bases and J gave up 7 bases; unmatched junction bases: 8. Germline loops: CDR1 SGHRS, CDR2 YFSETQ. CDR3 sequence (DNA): TGCGCCAGCAGCACGGGACAGGGGAACAGTGAGCAGTACTTC. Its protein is CASSTGQGNSEQYF.

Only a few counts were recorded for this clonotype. CDR3 amino acids: CASSLDDTQYEQYV. CDR3 in DNA: TGCGCCAGCAGCTTGGATGACACACAATACGAGCAGTACGTC. V gene TRBV5-1 combines with J gene TRBJ2-7, with D unresolved. Germline CDR1 is SGHRS and CDR2 is YFSETQ. V was clipped by 0 bases and J by 4 bases, with 11 bases between them. The CDR3 spans 14 residues.

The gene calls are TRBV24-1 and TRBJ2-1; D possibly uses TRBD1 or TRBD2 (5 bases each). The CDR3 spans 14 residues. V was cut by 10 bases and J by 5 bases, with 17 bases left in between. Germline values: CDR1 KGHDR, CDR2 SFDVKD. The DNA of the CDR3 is TGTGCCACGGGACCCACGGGTCGACACAATGAGCAGTTCTTC. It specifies CATGPTGRHNEQFF.

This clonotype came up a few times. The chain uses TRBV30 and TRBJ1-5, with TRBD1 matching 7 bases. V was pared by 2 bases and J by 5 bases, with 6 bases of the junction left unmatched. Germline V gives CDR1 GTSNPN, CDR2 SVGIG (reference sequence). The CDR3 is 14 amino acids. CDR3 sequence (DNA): TGTGCCTGGAGTCGGGACAGTTCTTATCAGCCCCAGCATTTT. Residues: CAWSRDSSYQPQHF. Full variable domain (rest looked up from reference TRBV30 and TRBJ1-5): SQTIHQWPATLVQPVGSPLSLECTVEGTSNPNLYWYRQAAGRGLQLLFYSVGIGQISSEVPQNLSASRPQDRQFILSSKKLLLSDSGFYLCAWSRDSSYQPQHFGDGTRLSIL.

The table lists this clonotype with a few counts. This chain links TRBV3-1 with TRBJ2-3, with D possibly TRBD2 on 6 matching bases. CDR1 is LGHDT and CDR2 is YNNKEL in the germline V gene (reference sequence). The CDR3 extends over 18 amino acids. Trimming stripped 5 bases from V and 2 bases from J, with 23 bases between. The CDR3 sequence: CASSGPLLQAGLTDTQYF. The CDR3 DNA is TGTGCCAGCAGCGGCCCCCTGCTTCAGGCGGGGCTCACAGATACGCAGTATTTT.

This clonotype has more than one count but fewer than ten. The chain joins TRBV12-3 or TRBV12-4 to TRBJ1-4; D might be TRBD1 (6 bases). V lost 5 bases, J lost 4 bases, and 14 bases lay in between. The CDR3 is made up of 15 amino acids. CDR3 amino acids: CASSIGQSGNEKLFF. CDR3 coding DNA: TGTGCCAGCAGTATCGGACAGAGCGGTAATGAAAAACTGTTTTTT.

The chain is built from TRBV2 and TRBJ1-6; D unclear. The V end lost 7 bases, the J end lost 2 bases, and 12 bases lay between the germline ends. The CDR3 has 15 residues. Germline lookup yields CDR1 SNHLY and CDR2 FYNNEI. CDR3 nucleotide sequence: TGTGCCAGCAAAAAGGAGGGCACCTATAATTCACCCCTCCACTTT. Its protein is CASKKEGTYNSPLHF.

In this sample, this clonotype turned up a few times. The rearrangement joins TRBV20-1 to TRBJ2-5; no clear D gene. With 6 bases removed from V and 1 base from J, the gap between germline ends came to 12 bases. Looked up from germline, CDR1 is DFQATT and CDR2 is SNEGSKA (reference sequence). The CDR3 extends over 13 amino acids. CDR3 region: CSAHLTGQETQYF. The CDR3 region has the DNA TGCAGTGCACATCTCACGGGCCAAGAGACCCAGTACTTC.

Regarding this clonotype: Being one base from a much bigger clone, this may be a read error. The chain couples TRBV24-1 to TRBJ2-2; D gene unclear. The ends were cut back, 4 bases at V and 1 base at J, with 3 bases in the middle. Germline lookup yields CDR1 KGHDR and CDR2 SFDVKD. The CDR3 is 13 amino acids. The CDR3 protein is CATSEWNTGELFF. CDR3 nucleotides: TGTGCCACCAGTGAATGGAACACCGGGGAGCTGTTTTTT.

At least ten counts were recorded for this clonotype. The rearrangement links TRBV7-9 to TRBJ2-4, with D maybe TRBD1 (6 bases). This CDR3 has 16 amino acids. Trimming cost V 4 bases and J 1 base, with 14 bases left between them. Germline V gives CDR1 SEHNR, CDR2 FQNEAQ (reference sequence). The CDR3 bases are TGTGCCAGCAGCTCTAGTGGAGGACAGGCCAAAAACATTCAGTACTTC. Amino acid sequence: CASSSSGGQAKNIQYF.

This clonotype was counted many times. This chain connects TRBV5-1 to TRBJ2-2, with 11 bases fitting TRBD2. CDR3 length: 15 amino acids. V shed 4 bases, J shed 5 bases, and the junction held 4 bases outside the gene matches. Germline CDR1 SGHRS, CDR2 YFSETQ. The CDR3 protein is CASSPTSGSTGELFF. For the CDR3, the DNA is TGCGCCAGCAGCCCTACTAGCGGGAGTACCGGGGAGCTGTTTTTT.

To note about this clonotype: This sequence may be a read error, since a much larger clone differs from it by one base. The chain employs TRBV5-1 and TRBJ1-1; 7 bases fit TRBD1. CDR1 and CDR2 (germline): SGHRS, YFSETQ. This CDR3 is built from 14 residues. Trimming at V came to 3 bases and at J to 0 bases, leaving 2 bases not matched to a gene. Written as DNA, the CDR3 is TGCGCCAGCAGCTCGGACAGGATGAACACTGAAGCTTTCTTT. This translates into CASSSDRMNTEAFF.

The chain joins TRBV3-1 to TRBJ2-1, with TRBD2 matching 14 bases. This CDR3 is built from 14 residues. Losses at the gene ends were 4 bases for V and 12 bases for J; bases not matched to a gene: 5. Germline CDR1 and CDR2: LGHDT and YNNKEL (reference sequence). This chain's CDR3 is CASSLTSGRAGQFF. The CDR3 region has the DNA TGTGCCAGCAGCCTGACTAGCGGGAGGGCCGGGCAGTTCTTC.

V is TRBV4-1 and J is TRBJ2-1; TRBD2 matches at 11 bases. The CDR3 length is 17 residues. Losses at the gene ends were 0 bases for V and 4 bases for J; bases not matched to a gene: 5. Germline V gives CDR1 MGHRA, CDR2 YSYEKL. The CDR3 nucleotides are TGCGCCAGCAGCCAAGATCGACTAGCGGGACTATACAATGAGCAGTTCTTC. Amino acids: CASSQDRLAGLYNEQFF.

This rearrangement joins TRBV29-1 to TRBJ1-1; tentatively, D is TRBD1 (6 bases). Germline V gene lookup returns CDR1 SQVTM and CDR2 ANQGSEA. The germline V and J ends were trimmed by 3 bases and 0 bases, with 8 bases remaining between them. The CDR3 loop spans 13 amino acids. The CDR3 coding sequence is TGCAGCGTTGAGGGACACATGAACACTGAAGCTTTCTTT. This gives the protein CSVEGHMNTEAFF.

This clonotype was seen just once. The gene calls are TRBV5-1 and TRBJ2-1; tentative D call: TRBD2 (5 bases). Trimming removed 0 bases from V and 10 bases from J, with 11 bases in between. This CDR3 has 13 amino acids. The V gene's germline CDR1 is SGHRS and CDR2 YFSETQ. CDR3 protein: CASSLVGEAEQFF. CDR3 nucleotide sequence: TGCGCCAGCAGCTTGGTCGGGGAAGCAGAGCAGTTCTTC.

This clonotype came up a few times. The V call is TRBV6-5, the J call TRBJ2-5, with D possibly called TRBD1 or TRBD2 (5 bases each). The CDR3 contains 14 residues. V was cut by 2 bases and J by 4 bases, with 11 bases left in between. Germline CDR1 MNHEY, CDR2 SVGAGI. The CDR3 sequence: CASSYGGLGETQYF. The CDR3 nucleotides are TGTGCCAGCAGTTACGGGGGTCTTGGAGAGACCCAGTACTTC.

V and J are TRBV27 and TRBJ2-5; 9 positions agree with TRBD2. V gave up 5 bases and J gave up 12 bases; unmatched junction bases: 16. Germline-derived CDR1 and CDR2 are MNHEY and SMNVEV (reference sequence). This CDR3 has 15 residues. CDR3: CASSMGTSKDKEEYF. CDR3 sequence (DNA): TGTGCCAGCAGTATGGGGACTAGCAAAGACAAAGAGGAGTACTTC.

CDR3 sequence reads: CASSLPRRWGRGSPLHF. CDR3 bases: TGTGCCAGCAGTTTACCCCGAAGATGGGGGCGAGGGTCACCCCTCCACTTT. This chain joins TRBV12-3 or TRBV12-4 and TRBJ1-6, with D possibly matching TRBD1 (6 bases). This CDR3 is 17 amino acids long. Trimming shortened V by 2 bases and J by 10 bases, and 21 bases separated the two germline ends.